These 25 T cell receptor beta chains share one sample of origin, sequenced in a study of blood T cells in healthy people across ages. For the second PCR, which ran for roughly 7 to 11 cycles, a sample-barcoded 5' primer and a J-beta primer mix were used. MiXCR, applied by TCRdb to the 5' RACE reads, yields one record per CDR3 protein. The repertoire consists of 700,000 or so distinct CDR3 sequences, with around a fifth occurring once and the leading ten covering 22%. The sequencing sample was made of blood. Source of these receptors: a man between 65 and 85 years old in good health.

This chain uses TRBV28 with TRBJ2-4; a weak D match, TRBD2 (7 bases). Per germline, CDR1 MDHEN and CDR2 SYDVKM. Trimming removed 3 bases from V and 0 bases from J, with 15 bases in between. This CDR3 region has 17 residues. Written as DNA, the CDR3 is TGTGCCAGCAGTTTGGCCGGGGGGCCGATAGCCAAAAACATTCAGTACTTC. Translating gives CASSLAGGPIAKNIQYF.

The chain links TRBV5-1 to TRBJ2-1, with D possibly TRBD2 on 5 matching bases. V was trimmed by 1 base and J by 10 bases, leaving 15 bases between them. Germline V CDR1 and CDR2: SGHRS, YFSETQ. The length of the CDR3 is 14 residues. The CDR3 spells CASSLQTRRAEQFF. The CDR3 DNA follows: TGCGCCAGCAGCTTGCAAACTAGGCGGGCCGAGCAGTTCTTC.

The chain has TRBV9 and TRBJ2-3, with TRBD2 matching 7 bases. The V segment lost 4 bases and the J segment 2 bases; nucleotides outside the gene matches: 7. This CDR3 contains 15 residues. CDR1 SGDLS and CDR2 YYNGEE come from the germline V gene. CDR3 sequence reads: CASSSGRAYTDTQYF. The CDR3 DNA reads TGTGCCAGCAGCTCAGGGAGGGCTTACACAGATACGCAGTATTTT.

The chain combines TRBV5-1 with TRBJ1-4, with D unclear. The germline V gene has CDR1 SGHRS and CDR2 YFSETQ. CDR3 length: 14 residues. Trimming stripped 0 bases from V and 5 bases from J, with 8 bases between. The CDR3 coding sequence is TGCGCCAGCAGCTTGGGTTGGCAGAATGAAAAACTGTTTTTT. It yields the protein CASSLGWQNEKLFF.

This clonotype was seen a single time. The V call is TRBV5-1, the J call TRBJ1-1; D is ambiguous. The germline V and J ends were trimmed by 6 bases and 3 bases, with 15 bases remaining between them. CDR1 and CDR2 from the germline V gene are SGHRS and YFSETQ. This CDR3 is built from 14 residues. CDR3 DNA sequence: TGCGCCAGCACCCCGGGAGGGAAGGACACTGAAGCTTTCTTT. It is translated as CASTPGGKDTEAFF.

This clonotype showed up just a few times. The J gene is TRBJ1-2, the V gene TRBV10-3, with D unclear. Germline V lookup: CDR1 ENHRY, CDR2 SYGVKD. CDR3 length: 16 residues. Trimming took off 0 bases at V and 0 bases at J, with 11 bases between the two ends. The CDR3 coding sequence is TGTGCCATCAGTGAGTCGAGACTGGGGTCTAACTATGGCTACACCTTC. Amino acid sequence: CAISESRLGSNYGYTF.

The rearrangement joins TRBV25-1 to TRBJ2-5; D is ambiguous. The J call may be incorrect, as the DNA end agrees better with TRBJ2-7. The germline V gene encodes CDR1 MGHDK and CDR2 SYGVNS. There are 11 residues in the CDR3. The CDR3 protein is CASRRRYEQYF. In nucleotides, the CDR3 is TGTGCCAGCAGAAGGCGTTACGAGCAGTACTTC.

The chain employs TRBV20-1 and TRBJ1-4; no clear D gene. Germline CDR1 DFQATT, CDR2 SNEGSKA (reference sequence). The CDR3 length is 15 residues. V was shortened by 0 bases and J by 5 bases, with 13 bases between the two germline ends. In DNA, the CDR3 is TGCAGTGCTAGAGATGGGCAGGACCTAAATGAAAAACTGTTTTTT. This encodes CSARDGQDLNEKLFF.

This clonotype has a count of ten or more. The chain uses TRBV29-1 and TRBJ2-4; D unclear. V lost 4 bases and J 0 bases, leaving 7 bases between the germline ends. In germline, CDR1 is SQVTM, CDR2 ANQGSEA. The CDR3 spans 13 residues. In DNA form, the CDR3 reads TGCAGCGTTGGTGGTCTAGCCAAAAACATTCAGTACTTC. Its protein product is CSVGGLAKNIQYF.

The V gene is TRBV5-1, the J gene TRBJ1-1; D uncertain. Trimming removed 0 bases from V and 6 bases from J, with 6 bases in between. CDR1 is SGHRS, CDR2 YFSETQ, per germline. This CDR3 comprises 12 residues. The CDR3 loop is CASSLGEAEAFF. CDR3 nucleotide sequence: TGCGCCAGCAGCTTGGGCGAGGCTGAAGCTTTCTTT.

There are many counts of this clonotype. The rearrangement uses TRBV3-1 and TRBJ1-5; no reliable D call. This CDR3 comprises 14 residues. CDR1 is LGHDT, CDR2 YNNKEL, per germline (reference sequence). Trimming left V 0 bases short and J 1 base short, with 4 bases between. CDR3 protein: CASSQDLSNQPQHF. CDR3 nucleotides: TGTGCCAGCAGCCAAGATCTAAGCAATCAGCCCCAGCATTTT.

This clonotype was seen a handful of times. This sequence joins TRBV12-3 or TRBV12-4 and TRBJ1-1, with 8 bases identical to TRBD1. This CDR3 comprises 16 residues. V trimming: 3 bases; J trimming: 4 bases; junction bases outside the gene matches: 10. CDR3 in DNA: TGTGCCAGCAGTTTTCCATTACCGACAGGGGCCACTGAAGCTTTCTTT. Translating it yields CASSFPLPTGATEAFF.

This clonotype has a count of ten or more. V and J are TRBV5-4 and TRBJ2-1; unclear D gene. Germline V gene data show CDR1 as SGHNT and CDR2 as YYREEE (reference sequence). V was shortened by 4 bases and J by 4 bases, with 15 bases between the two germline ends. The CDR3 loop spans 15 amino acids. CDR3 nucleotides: TGTGCCAGCAGCCCCCCCCCACAAACTTACAATGAGCAGTTCTTC. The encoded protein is CASSPPPQTYNEQFF.

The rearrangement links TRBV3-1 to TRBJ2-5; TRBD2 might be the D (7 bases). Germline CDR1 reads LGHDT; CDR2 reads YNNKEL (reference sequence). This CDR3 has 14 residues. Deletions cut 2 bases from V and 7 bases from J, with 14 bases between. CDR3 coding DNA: TGTGCCAGCAGCCAAACGACAGGCGGGGGGACCCAGTACTTC. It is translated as CASSQTTGGGTQYF.

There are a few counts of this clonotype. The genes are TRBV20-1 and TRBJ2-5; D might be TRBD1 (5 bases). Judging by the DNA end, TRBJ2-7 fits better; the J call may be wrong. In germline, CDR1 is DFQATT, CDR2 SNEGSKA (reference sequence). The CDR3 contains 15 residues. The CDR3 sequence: CSGQGPEFLGYEQYF. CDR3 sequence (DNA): TGCAGCGGTCAGGGCCCCGAGTTCTTAGGATACGAGCAGTACTTC.

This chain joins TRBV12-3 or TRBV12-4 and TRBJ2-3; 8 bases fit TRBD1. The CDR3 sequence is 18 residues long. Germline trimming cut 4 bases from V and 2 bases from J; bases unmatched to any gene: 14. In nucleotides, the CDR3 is TGTGCCAGCAGTTCCAGGGGGCGCCGACGGGTACCCACAGATACGCAGTATTTT. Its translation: CASSSRGRRRVPTDTQYF.

CDR3 bases: TGTGCCAGCAGCCCACAGGGTTTAGGGGACGGAACACTGTTTTTT. Its translation: CASSPQGLGDGTLFF. V gene TRBV6-1 combines with J gene TRBJ1-4; D possibly corresponds to TRBD1 (6 bases). The CDR3 totals 15 residues. Trimming left V 6 bases short and J 13 bases short, with 24 bases between. Germline-derived CDR1 and CDR2 are MNHNS and SASEGT.

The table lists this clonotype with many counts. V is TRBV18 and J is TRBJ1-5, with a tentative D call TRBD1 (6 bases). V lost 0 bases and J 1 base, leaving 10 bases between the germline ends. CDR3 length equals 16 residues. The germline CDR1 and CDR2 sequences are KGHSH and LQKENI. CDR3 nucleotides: TGTGCCAGCTCACCACCAACAGGGCACAGCAATCAGCCCCAGCATTTT. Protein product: CASSPPTGHSNQPQHF.

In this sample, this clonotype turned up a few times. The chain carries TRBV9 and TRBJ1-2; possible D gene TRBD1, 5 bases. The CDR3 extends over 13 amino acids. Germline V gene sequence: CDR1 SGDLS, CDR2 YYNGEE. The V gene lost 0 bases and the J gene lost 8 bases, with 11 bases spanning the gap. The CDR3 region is CASSVARQGGYTF. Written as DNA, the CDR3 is TGTGCCAGCAGCGTAGCTCGGCAGGGAGGCTACACCTTC.

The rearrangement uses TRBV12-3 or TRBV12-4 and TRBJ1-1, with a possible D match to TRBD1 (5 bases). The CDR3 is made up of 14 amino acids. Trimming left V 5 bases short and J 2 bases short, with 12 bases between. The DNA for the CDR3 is TGTGCCAGCAGTCCCCCAGGGAAAAACACTGAAGCTTTCTTT. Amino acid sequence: CASSPPGKNTEAFF.

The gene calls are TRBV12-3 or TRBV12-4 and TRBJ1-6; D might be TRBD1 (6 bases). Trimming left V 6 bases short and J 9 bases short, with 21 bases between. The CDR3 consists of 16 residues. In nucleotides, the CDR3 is TGTGCCAGCAGGAATACAGGGTATGGGGCTAGTTCACCCCTCCACTTT. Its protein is CASRNTGYGASSPLHF.

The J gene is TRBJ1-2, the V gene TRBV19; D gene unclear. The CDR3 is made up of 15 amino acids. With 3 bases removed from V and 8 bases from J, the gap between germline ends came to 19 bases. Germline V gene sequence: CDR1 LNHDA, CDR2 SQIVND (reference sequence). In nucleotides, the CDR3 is TGTGCCAGTAGTATCCGCGGTGAGGGTATAGAAGGCTACACCTTC. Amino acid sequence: CASSIRGEGIEGYTF.

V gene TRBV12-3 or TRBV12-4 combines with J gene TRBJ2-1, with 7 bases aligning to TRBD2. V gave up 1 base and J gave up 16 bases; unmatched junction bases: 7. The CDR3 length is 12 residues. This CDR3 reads CASSLGGGRGFF. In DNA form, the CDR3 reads TGTGCCAGCAGTTTAGGCGGGGGTCGGGGTTTCTTC.

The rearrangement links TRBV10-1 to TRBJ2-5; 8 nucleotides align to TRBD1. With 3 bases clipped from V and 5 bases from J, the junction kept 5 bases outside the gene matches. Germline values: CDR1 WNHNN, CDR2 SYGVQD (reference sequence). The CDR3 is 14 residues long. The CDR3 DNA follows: TGCGCCAGCAGTGACTCAGGGGGCGCGGAGACCCAGTACTTC. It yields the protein CASSDSGGAETQYF.

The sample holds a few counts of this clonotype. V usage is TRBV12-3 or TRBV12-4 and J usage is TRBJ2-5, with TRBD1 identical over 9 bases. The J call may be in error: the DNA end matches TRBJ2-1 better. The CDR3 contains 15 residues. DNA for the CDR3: TGTGCCAGCAGTTCACAGGGGGCGGCTATCAATGAGCAGTTCTTC. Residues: CASSSQGAAINEQFF.